Shown below are 12 T cell receptor beta chains from a single sample sequenced in a study of CD4 T cells in relation to SARS-CoV-2 and coronaviruses. Sequencing was performed with immunoSEQ multiplex PCR; in TCRdb, only in-frame clones are kept and a portion is missing. The data show under 45,000 clones, with 82% seen just once and over 4% held by the top ten. These TCRs are of unknown antigen specificity. The sample taken for sequencing was naive CD4+ T cells from PBMCs, cultured in vitro. Sample subset: naive CD4+ T cells isolated by negative enrichment. The receptors originated from an adult with COVID-19.

This clone was picked up a small number of times. The chain uses TRBV4-1 and TRBJ1-4; 10 nucleotides match TRBD1. The CDR3 loop spans 15 amino acids. V shed 4 bases, J shed 7 bases, and the junction held 6 bases outside the gene matches. Germline V gene data show CDR1 as MGHRA and CDR2 as YSYEKL. CDR3 bases: TGCGCCAGCAGCCGCGGACAGGGGGGCGGTGAAAAACTGTTTTTT. Its translation is CASSRGQGGGEKLFF.

J is TRBJ2-3 and V is TRBV2; D is possibly TRBD2 (5 bases). CDR1 is SNHLY and CDR2 is FYNNEI in the germline V gene. This CDR3 is built from 12 residues. V lost 3 bases, J lost 5 bases, and 6 bases lay in between. The CDR3 DNA reads TGTGCCAGCAGTGAGAGCGGAGATACGCAGTATTTT. Translating gives CASSESGDTQYF.

The chain is built from TRBV7-9 and TRBJ1-1; the D is unclear. CDR3 length: 13 amino acids. The ends were cut back, 1 base at V and 1 base at J, with 4 bases in the middle. Germline CDR1 SEHNR, CDR2 FQNEAQ (reference sequence). CDR3 loop: CASSLEANTEAFF. The CDR3 DNA is TGTGCCAGCAGCTTAGAGGCGAACACTGAAGCTTTCTTT.

The rearrangement uses TRBV5-1 and TRBJ2-7; a possible D gene is TRBD2 (6 bases). In germline, CDR1 is SGHRS, CDR2 YFSETQ. The CDR3 contains 12 residues. Trimming pared 6 bases from V and 3 bases from J, leaving 10 bases between. CDR3 in amino acids: CASNGGNYEQYF. CDR3 in DNA: TGCGCCAGCAACGGCGGGAACTACGAGCAGTACTTC.

The J gene is TRBJ1-1, the V gene TRBV2; unclear D gene. This CDR3 region has 13 residues. The germline V gene encodes CDR1 SNHLY and CDR2 FYNNEI. V was cut by 6 bases and J by 1 base, with 9 bases left in between. CDR3 sequence reads: CASRWNQNTEAFF. The CDR3, as DNA: TGTGCCAGCAGGTGGAACCAGAACACTGAAGCTTTCTTT.

This chain joins TRBV9 and TRBJ1-4; the match to TRBD1 covers 8 bases. CDR1 is SGDLS and CDR2 is YYNGEE in the germline V gene. The CDR3 loop spans 18 amino acids. J gave up 5 bases and V 0 bases, and 12 bases lay outside the gene matches. The CDR3 nucleotides are TGTGCCAGCAGCGTAGGGGGGGACAGGTTCATCAAAAATGAAAAACTGTTTTTT. It codes for CASSVGGDRFIKNEKLFF.

As DNA, the CDR3 is TGTGCCAGCTCACCCGTGGCTCAGGGGTACGAGCAGTACTTC. Translation: CASSPVAQGYEQYF. The chain is built from TRBV18 and TRBJ2-7; a weak D match, TRBD1 (6 bases). Deletions cut 3 bases from V and 4 bases from J, with 13 bases between. The CDR3 contains 14 residues. Germline V CDR1 and CDR2: KGHSH, LQKENI.

The chain employs TRBV19 and TRBJ2-5; 10 bases are a match to TRBD1. The ends lost 7 bases at V and 4 bases at J; junction bases unmatched: 9. The CDR3 length is 15 residues. Germline values: CDR1 LNHDA, CDR2 SQIVND (reference sequence). In nucleotides, the CDR3 is TGTGCCAGTACCGGGACAGGGGCTGGAAGAGAGACCCAGTACTTC. This codes for CASTGTGAGRETQYF.

The J gene is TRBJ1-2, the V gene TRBV7-6, with 10 bases fitting TRBD1. The CDR3 covers 16 residues. CDR1 is SGHVS, CDR2 FNYEAQ, per germline. V shed 5 bases and J 3 bases; nucleotides not matched to a gene: 9. The chain's CDR3 is CASSLGPGTGDYGYTF. The CDR3 DNA reads as TGTGCCAGCAGCCTAGGTCCCGGGACAGGGGACTATGGCTACACCTTC.

The chain couples TRBV10-3 to TRBJ2-7; D gene uncertain. Germline V gene data show CDR1 as ENHRY and CDR2 as SYGVKD. The V end lost 2 bases, the J end lost 9 bases, and 8 bases lay between the germline ends. This CDR3 spans 11 amino acids. CDR3 in amino acids: CAISEGVGQYF. The CDR3 region has the DNA TGTGCCATCAGTGAGGGCGTAGGGCAGTACTTC.

This chain links TRBV2 with TRBJ2-7; the match to TRBD2 covers 7 bases. The CDR3 sequence is 15 residues long. Trimming removed 6 bases from V and 3 bases from J; junction bases left unmatched: 11. From germline, CDR1 is SNHLY and CDR2 FYNNEI. CDR3 DNA: TGTGCCAGCAGGTCCCCAGCGGGACTAAGCTACGAGCAGTACTTC. Residues: CASRSPAGLSYEQYF.

V usage is TRBV7-9 and J usage is TRBJ2-1; D is unclear. Looked up from germline, CDR1 is SEHNR and CDR2 is FQNEAQ (reference sequence). The V end was cut by 3 bases, the J end by 0 bases, with 9 bases between. The CDR3 sequence is 15 residues long. CDR3 protein: CASSFGAPSYNEQFF. CDR3 coding DNA: TGTGCCAGCAGCTTTGGCGCCCCCTCCTACAATGAGCAGTTCTTC.